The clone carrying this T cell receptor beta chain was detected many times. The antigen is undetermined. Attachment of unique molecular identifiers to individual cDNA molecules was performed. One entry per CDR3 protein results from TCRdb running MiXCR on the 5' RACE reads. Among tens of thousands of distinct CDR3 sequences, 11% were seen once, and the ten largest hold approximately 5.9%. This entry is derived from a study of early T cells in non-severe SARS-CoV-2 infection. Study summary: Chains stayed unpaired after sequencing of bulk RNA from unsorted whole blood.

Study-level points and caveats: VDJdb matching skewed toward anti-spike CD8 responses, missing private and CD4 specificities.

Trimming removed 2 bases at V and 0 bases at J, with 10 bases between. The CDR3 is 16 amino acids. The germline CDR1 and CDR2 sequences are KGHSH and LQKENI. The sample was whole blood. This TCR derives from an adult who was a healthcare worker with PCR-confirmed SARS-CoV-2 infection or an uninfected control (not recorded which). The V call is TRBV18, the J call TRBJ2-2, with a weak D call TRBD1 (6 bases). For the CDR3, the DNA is TGTGCCAGCTCACCAGTAGGGACAACGAACACCGGGGAGCTGTTTTTT. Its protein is CASSPVGTTNTGELFF.